The 21 T cell receptor beta chains reported below all come from one sample, sequenced in a study of T-cell memory formation after mild COVID-19 (dated by TCRdb to about 2021). Library preparation used 5' RACE. Sequencer: Illumina NovaSeq 6000. The public reads were quality trimmed at Q25 with fastp and then assembled into clones with MiXCR by TCRdb, keeping productive beta chains. Rows merge per CDR3 protein into single entries with the most common DNA and genes. The sample profile shows 430,000 or so distinct CDR3 sequences; around a quarter of them were found once. Approximately 12% of the sample is taken by the ten largest. The material sequenced was PBMCs or a T cell subset sorted from them (not recorded which). The source of these receptors is an adult woman who had mild COVID-19 (a few samples of this study predate the infection). The sample titles of this study are shuffled in the database, so cell type and time point are left out; the donor was told from shared clones.

This clonotype was observed a few times. The rearrangement links TRBV6-2 or TRBV6-3 to TRBJ2-1, with TRBD2 matching over 7 bases. V dropped 4 bases and J dropped 11; count of bases not matched to a gene: 2. CDR3 size: 11 residues. Germline loops: CDR1 MNHEY, CDR2 SVGEGT. The CDR3 sequence is CASSWDYQQFF. The DNA of the CDR3 is TGTGCCAGCAGTTGGGACTATCAGCAGTTCTTC.

This clonotype was recorded a few times. This chain connects TRBV7-2 to TRBJ2-3; 7 positions match TRBD2. J gave up 0 bases and V 2 bases, and 8 bases lay outside the gene matches. Germline assignment: CDR1 SGHTA and CDR2 FQGNSA. The CDR3 has 17 amino acids. CDR3 in DNA: TGTGCCAGCAGCTTAACCCTAGCGGCGACTAGCACAGATACGCAGTATTTT. It encodes CASSLTLAATSTDTQYF.

V and J are TRBV5-1 and TRBJ1-1; D call uncertain. The germline V gene has CDR1 SGHRS and CDR2 YFSETQ. The ends were cut back, 0 bases at V and 5 bases at J, with 14 bases in the middle. This CDR3 is built from 15 residues. CDR3 loop: CASSLDPLVGTEAFF. In nucleotides, the CDR3 is TGCGCCAGCAGCTTGGATCCCTTGGTGGGGACTGAAGCTTTCTTT.

The DNA for the CDR3 is TGTGCCAGCAAGGCCAACGGGGGCGAGCAGTACTTC. Its translation is CASKANGGEQYF. The gene calls are TRBV6-2 or TRBV6-3 and TRBJ2-7, with a possible D match to TRBD2 (6 bases). This CDR3 is 12 amino acids long. In germline, CDR1 is MNHEY, CDR2 SVGEGT. Trimming pared 7 bases from V and 6 bases from J, leaving 13 bases between.

This clonotype was observed once. CDR3 DNA sequence: TGTGCCAGCAGCCCAGCGACAGCCTATAATTCACCCCTCCACTTT. Encoded protein: CASSPATAYNSPLHF. The chain recombines TRBV9 with TRBJ1-6; a possible D gene is TRBD1 (5 bases). Per germline, CDR1 SGDLS and CDR2 YYNGEE. The CDR3 has 15 amino acids. V was shortened by 4 bases and J by 2 bases, with 10 bases between the two germline ends.

This clonotype was seen a few times. The CDR3 spells CASHRSAALGDEQYF. CDR3 coding DNA: TGTGCCAGCCATCGATCGGCGGCCCTCGGGGACGAGCAGTACTTC. The chain joins TRBV7-8 to TRBJ2-7; D possibly corresponds to TRBD2 (5 bases). The germline gives CDR1 SGHVS, CDR2 FQNEAQ. The CDR3 spans 15 residues. V was pared by 8 bases and J by 5 bases, with 22 bases between.

This chain connects TRBV24-1 to TRBJ1-2; D perhaps matches TRBD1 (5 bases). The CDR3 is made up of 15 amino acids. Germline V gives CDR1 KGHDR, CDR2 SFDVKD. V was clipped by 3 bases and J by 3 bases, with 13 bases between them. CDR3 bases: TGTGCCACCAGTGATCCCGGGACGGGGGACTATGGCTACACCTTC. Translation: CATSDPGTGDYGYTF.

This clonotype turned up a few times. The CDR3 loop is CASSDTGREAQETQYF. CDR3 DNA sequence: TGTGCCAGCAGCGATACGGGCAGGGAGGCCCAAGAGACCCAGTACTTC. The V gene is TRBV11-2, the J gene TRBJ2-5, with D possibly TRBD2 on 6 matching bases. The CDR3 length is 16 residues. V shed 5 bases and J shed 1 base, with 17 bases lying between them. Germline V gene lookup returns CDR1 SGHAT and CDR2 FQNNGV.

The J gene is TRBJ2-2, the V gene TRBV7-2; the match to TRBD2 covers 14 bases. The germline V gene has CDR1 SGHTA and CDR2 FQGNSA. J gave up 6 bases and V 3 bases, and 3 bases lay outside the gene matches. The CDR3 sequence is 16 residues long. CDR3 protein: CASSLTGLAGAGELFF. The CDR3 DNA reads TGTGCCAGCAGCTTGACGGGACTAGCGGGAGCCGGGGAGCTGTTTTTT.

In this sample, this clonotype turned up a few times. This chain connects TRBV12-3 or TRBV12-4 to TRBJ2-1, with 8 bases matching TRBD2. Trimming cost V 3 bases and J 10 bases; bases outside gene matches: 5. The CDR3 spans 13 residues. The CDR3: CASSFSSGPEQFF. CDR3 nucleotide sequence: TGTGCCAGCAGTTTTTCTAGCGGGCCCGAGCAGTTCTTC.

V usage is TRBV5-1 and J usage is TRBJ1-3; possibly TRBD1 for D (6 bases). Trimming stripped 7 bases from V and 4 bases from J, with 18 bases between. This CDR3 has 15 amino acids. Germline CDR1 SGHRS, CDR2 YFSETQ. The CDR3 sequence is CASGLVAGDGNTIYF. Written as DNA, the CDR3 is TGCGCCAGCGGCCTCGTCGCAGGGGACGGAAACACCATATATTTT.

The V gene is TRBV7-2, the J gene TRBJ2-2; no clear D. CDR1 is SGHTA and CDR2 is FQGNSA in the germline V gene. The CDR3 has 16 amino acids. Trimming left V 1 base short and J 1 base short, with 10 bases between. In DNA, the CDR3 is TGTGCCAGCAGCTTAGGAGTCTGGCAGAACACCGGGGAGCTGTTTTTT. This sequence encodes CASSLGVWQNTGELFF.

On this clonotype: One end of the junction varies from germline; a read error may be responsible. The chain links TRBV7-2 to TRBJ2-5; possibly TRBD1 for D (5 bases). Per the germline V gene, CDR1 is SGHTA and CDR2 is FQGNSA. The CDR3 has 11 amino acids. For the CDR3, the DNA is TGTGCCTGCAGGGTCGGAGAGACCCAGTACTTC. Translating gives CACRVGETQYF.

This clonotype showed up just a few times. The gene calls are TRBV5-1 and TRBJ1-1; 7 bases match TRBD1. Germline CDR1 is SGHRS and CDR2 is YFSETQ. V gave up 4 bases and J gave up 1 base; unmatched junction bases: 7. This CDR3 spans 15 amino acids. CDR3 protein: CASSNAGTANTEAFF. The CDR3 DNA follows: TGCGCCAGCAGCAACGCCGGGACAGCGAACACTGAAGCTTTCTTT.

The chain uses TRBV19 and TRBJ1-5, with D possibly TRBD1 on 5 matching bases. V was trimmed by 6 bases and J by 0 bases, leaving 15 bases between them. The CDR3 sequence is 16 residues long. Germline V lookup: CDR1 LNHDA, CDR2 SQIVND (reference sequence). The CDR3 nucleotides read TGTGCCAGTAGCCGATACACGGGGGATAGCAATCAGCCCCAGCATTTT. Protein product: CASSRYTGDSNQPQHF.

This rearrangement joins TRBV11-2 to TRBJ2-5; TRBD1 aligns across 7 bases. The CDR3 is made up of 13 amino acids. CDR1 is SGHAT and CDR2 is FQNNGV in the germline V gene. The junction had 1 base not matched to a gene; V was cut back by 5 bases and J by 1 base. The CDR3: CASSTGVQETQYF. Written as DNA, the CDR3 is TGTGCCAGCAGCACAGGGGTCCAAGAGACCCAGTACTTC.

This clonotype was seen repeatedly, ten times or more. This chain joins TRBV4-2 and TRBJ2-1; TRBD2 matches at 15 bases. Germline assignment: CDR1 LGHNA and CDR2 YNFKEQ. This CDR3 has 18 amino acids. V lost 4 bases and J lost 4; bases outside the gene matches: 8. In DNA form, the CDR3 reads TGTGCCAGCAGCCCGAACCCGGGACTAGCGGGGGGATACAATGAGCAGTTCTTC. It yields the protein CASSPNPGLAGGYNEQFF.

The chain carries TRBV20-1 and TRBJ2-7; TRBD2 matches 10 bases. CDR1 DFQATT and CDR2 SNEGSKA come from the germline V gene (reference sequence). Trimming at V came to 0 bases and at J to 1 base, leaving 3 bases not matched to a gene. The CDR3 is 15 amino acids. The CDR3 is CSARDGTSVSYEQYF. In DNA, the CDR3 is TGCAGTGCTAGAGATGGGACTAGCGTGTCCTACGAGCAGTACTTC.

This clonotype was observed a few times. This chain joins TRBV10-3 and TRBJ2-7, with TRBD2 matching over 9 bases. The CDR3 covers 18 residues. Germline V gives CDR1 ENHRY, CDR2 SYGVKD. Trimming at V came to 0 bases and at J to 5 bases, leaving 14 bases not matched to a gene. CDR3 bases: TGTGCCATCAGTGAGTCTCGGCCCTATAGCGGGAGAGTAGACGAGCAGTACTTC. Amino acids: CAISESRPYSGRVDEQYF.

This chain connects TRBV12-3 or TRBV12-4 to TRBJ2-7, with D possibly being TRBD2 (6 bases). V lost 2 bases to trimming and J lost 5 bases, with 10 bases between them. The CDR3 extends over 13 amino acids. The CDR3 reads CASSLRGFDEQYF. For the CDR3, the DNA is TGTGCCAGCAGTTTACGGGGGTTCGACGAGCAGTACTTC.

This clonotype was seen a few times. The CDR3 spells CASSHGPVDTEAFF. As DNA, the CDR3 is TGTGCCAGCAGTCACGGGCCGGTGGACACTGAAGCTTTCTTT. The rearrangement links TRBV7-8 to TRBJ1-1; no clear D. From germline, CDR1 is SGHVS and CDR2 FQNEAQ. This CDR3 has 14 residues. Trimming left V 6 bases short and J 3 bases short, with 14 bases between.